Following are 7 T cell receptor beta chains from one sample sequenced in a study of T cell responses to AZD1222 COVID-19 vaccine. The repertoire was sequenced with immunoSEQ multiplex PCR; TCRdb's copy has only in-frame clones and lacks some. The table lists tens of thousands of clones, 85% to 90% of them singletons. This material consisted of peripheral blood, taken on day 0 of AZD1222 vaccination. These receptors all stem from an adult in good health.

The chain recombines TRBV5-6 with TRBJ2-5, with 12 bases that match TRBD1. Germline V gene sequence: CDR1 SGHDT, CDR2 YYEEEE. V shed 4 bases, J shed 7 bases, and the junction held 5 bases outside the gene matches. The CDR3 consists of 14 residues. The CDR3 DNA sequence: TGTGCCAGCAGCGCGGGACAGGGGGCAGGGACCCAGTACTTC. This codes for CASSAGQGAGTQYF. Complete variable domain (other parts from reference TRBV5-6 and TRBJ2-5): DAGVTQSPTHLIKTRGQQVTLRCSPKSGHDTVSWYQQALGQGPQFIFQYYEEEERQRGNFPDRFSGHQFPNYSSELNVNALLLGDSALYLCASSAGQGAGTQYFGPGTRLLVL.

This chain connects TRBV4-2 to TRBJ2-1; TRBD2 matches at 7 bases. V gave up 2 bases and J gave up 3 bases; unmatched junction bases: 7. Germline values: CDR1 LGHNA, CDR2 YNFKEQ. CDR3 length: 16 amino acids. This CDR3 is CASSQKSGLFYNEQFF. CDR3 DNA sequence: TGTGCCAGCAGCCAAAAGTCGGGACTATTCTACAATGAGCAGTTCTTC.

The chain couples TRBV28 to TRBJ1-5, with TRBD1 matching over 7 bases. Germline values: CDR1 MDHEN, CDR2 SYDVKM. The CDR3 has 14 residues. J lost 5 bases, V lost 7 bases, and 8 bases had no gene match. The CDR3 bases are TGTGCCAGCAAGGGGGCAGGGGTACATCAGCCCCAGCATTTT. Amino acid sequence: CASKGAGVHQPQHF.

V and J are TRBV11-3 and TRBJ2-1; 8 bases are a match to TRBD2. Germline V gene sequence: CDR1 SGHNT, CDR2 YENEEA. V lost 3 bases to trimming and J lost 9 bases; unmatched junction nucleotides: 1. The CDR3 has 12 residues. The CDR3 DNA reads TGTGCCAGCAGCTTCGGGAGGGGTGAGCAGTTCTTC. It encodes CASSFGRGEQFF.

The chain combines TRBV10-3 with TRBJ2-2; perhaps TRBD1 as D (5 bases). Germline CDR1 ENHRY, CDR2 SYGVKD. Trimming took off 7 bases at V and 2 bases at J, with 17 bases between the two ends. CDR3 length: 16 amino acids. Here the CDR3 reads CAITTDSLENTGELFF. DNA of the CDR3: TGTGCCATCACCACCGACAGCCTCGAAAACACCGGGGAGCTGTTTTTT.

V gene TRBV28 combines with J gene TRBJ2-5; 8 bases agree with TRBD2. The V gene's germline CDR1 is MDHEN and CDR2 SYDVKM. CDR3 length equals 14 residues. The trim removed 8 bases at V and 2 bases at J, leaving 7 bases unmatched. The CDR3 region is CASWTRGGQETQYF. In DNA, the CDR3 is TGTGCCAGCTGGACTCGGGGGGGACAAGAGACCCAGTACTTC. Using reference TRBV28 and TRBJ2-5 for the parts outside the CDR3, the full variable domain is DVKVTQSSRYLVKRTGEKVFLECVQDMDHENMFWYRQDPGLGLRLIYFSYDVKMKEKGDIPEGYSVSREKKERFSLILESASTNQTSMYLCASWTRGGQETQYFGPGTRLLVL.

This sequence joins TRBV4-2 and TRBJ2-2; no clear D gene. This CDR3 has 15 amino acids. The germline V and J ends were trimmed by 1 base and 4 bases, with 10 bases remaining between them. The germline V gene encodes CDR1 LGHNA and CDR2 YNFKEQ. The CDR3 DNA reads TGTGCCAGCAGCCAAGTTGCCGCCGGCACCGGGGAGCTGTTTTTT. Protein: CASSQVAAGTGELFF.